These 18 T cell receptor beta chains were sequenced from one sample in a study of T cell responses to AZD1222 COVID-19 vaccine. Clones were sequenced by immunoSEQ multiplex PCR, and TCRdb holds only the in-frame ones, with some missing. In the table there are about 26,000 clones, about 90% of which are singletons. Sequencing used peripheral blood, obtained 28 days after the second AZD1222 dose. The source of these receptors is an adult who received the AZD1222 COVID-19 vaccine.

This rearrangement joins TRBV19 to TRBJ2-1; 7 bases line up with TRBD2. Germline V gene data show CDR1 as LNHDA and CDR2 as SQIVND (reference sequence). The CDR3 extends over 15 amino acids. With 1 base clipped from V and 0 bases from J, the junction kept 0 bases outside the gene matches. In DNA, the CDR3 is TGTGCCAGTAGTATAGCTAGCGGCTCCTACAATGAGCAGTTCTTC. Translating it yields CASSIASGSYNEQFF.

This rearrangement joins TRBV10-2 to TRBJ1-6, with D maybe TRBD1 (5 bases). This CDR3 is 15 amino acids long. Germline V lookup: CDR1 WSHSY, CDR2 SAAADI. Between the trimmed V and J ends, which lost 2 bases and 0 bases, there was a span of 5 bases. CDR3 protein: CASSEDSSYNSPLHF. The CDR3 coding sequence is TGCGCCAGCAGTGAGGACAGCTCCTATAATTCACCCCTCCACTTT.

The chain couples TRBV5-8 to TRBJ2-2; tentative D call: TRBD1 (6 bases). Trimming stripped 4 bases from V and 2 bases from J, with 12 bases between. CDR1 is SGHTS, CDR2 YDEGEE, per germline. There are 15 residues in the CDR3. The CDR3 nucleotides read TGTGCCAGCAGCCCGCAGGGGTCAAACACCGGGGAGCTGTTTTTT. This gives the protein CASSPQGSNTGELFF.

The chain uses TRBV7-2 and TRBJ1-6; maybe TRBD1 (5 bases). The CDR3 is 14 amino acids. Germline CDR1 and CDR2: SGHTA and FQGNSA. V was pared by 5 bases and J by 11 bases, with 16 bases between. The CDR3 nucleotides read TGTGCCAGCAGCCGCGATGGGGGATGGACACCCCTCCACTTT. This sequence encodes CASSRDGGWTPLHF. Variable domain in full (rest from reference TRBV7-2 and TRBJ1-6): GAGVSQSPSNKVTEKGKDVELRCDPISGHTALYWYRQSLGQGLEFLIYFQGNSAPDKSGLPSDRFSAERTGGSVSTLTIQRTQQEDSAVYLCASSRDGGWTPLHFGNGTRLTVT.

The V call is TRBV6-5, the J call TRBJ2-3; D may be TRBD2 (5 bases). Germline V CDR1 and CDR2: MNHEY, SVGAGI. The CDR3 has 13 amino acids. Trimming shortened V by 2 bases and J by 11 bases, and 14 bases separated the two germline ends. The DNA of the CDR3 is TGTGCCAGCAGTTACGGGAGAGGGATCGGGCAGTATTTT. Residues: CASSYGRGIGQYF.

The chain links TRBV27 to TRBJ2-7; D may match TRBD1 or TRBD2 (5 bases each). The ends were cut back, 5 bases at V and 5 bases at J, with 16 bases in the middle. Germline values: CDR1 MNHEY, CDR2 SMNVEV (reference sequence). There are 14 residues in the CDR3. The chain's CDR3 is CASSPGRRTHEQYF. The CDR3 nucleotides are TGTGCCAGCAGTCCGGGACGGCGGACCCACGAGCAGTACTTC.

This clone has just one count. V usage is TRBV7-8 and J usage is TRBJ1-2, with 10 nucleotides matching TRBD1. Looked up from germline, CDR1 is SGHVS and CDR2 is FQNEAQ. V dropped 5 bases and J dropped 7; count of bases not matched to a gene: 1. The CDR3 sequence is 12 residues long. This CDR3 is CASSGTGVGYTF. In DNA form, the CDR3 reads TGTGCCAGCAGCGGGACAGGGGTTGGCTACACCTTC. The variable domain in full, completed from reference TRBV7-8 and TRBJ1-2, reads GAGVSQSPRYKVAKRGQDVALRCDPISGHVSLFWYQQALGQGPEFLTYFQNEAQLDKSGLPSDRFFAERPEGSVSTLKIQRTQQEDSAVYLCASSGTGVGYTFGSGTRLTVV.

V and J are TRBV7-2 and TRBJ1-4, with D unresolved. V was pared by 6 bases and J by 0 bases, with 8 bases between. Germline lookup yields CDR1 SGHTA and CDR2 FQGNSA. The CDR3 runs to 14 residues. CDR3 DNA: TGTGCCAGCAGTTACGGGACAACTAATGAAAAACTGTTTTTT. This encodes CASSYGTTNEKLFF.

The rearrangement uses TRBV29-1 and TRBJ2-2; 10 nucleotides agree with TRBD2. CDR3 size: 14 residues. Per the germline V gene, CDR1 is SQVTM and CDR2 is ANQGSEA. V shed 7 bases, J shed 0 bases, and the junction held 2 bases outside the gene matches. The CDR3, as DNA: TGCAGCGCGACTAGCGGGTCGAACACCGGGGAGCTGTTTTTT. It codes for CSATSGSNTGELFF.

V and J are TRBV25-1 and TRBJ1-1, with 7 bases aligning to TRBD1. Trimming cost V 4 bases and J 4 bases; bases outside gene matches: 6. The CDR3 covers 14 residues. Germline values: CDR1 MGHDK, CDR2 SYGVNS. CDR3 sequence (DNA): TGTGCCAGCAGTGCACAGGGGAGGGGCACTGAAGCTTTCTTT. Protein product: CASSAQGRGTEAFF.

This clone came up a few times. This chain uses TRBV9 with TRBJ2-7; TRBD1 aligns across 7 bases. V lost 3 bases and J lost 4; bases outside the gene matches: 7. Germline V gene data show CDR1 as SGDLS and CDR2 as YYNGEE. The CDR3 extends over 14 amino acids. This CDR3 reads CASSAQGSLYEQYF. DNA of the CDR3: TGTGCCAGCAGCGCACAGGGGTCCCTTTACGAGCAGTACTTC.

Within the sample, this clone is large. This chain uses TRBV28 with TRBJ2-3; no clear D gene. The CDR3 runs 16 residues. Between the trimmed V and J ends, which lost 6 bases and 2 bases, there was a span of 18 bases. The germline V gene has CDR1 MDHEN and CDR2 SYDVKM. DNA of the CDR3: TGTGCCAGCAGCCAGGTGGGCAGAATGACCACAGATACGCAGTATTTT. Its translation: CASSQVGRMTTDTQYF.

V usage is TRBV5-1 and J usage is TRBJ2-2; possibly TRBD2 for D (6 bases). The V gene lost 4 bases and the J gene lost 3 bases, with 13 bases spanning the gap. Germline V CDR1 and CDR2: SGHRS, YFSETQ. CDR3 length: 15 amino acids. The DNA for the CDR3 is TGCGCCAGCAGCCTCGATGGGGAGGACACCGGGGAGCTGTTTTTT. Translated, it gives CASSLDGEDTGELFF.

There are a few counts of this clone. The chain combines TRBV6-2 or TRBV6-3 with TRBJ2-7; D might be TRBD1 (6 bases). This CDR3 region has 14 residues. Germline CDR1 and CDR2: MNHEY and SVGEGT. V lost 6 bases and J 4 bases, leaving 16 bases between the germline ends. The CDR3 nucleotides read TGTGCCAGCAGCAGTGGACAGAATGCTTACGAGCAGTACTTC. Translating it yields CASSSGQNAYEQYF.

The chain uses TRBV6-5 and TRBJ2-3; possible D gene TRBD1, 5 bases. The CDR3 runs to 13 residues. Deletions cut 6 bases from V and 5 bases from J, with 12 bases between. From germline, CDR1 is MNHEY and CDR2 SVGAGI. The DNA for the CDR3 is TGTGCCAGCAGCCTGATAAGGGGAGATACGCAGTATTTT. This translates into CASSLIRGDTQYF.

In its sample, this clone was seen a few times. The chain uses TRBV6-5 and TRBJ2-3; D not certain. The CDR3 is made up of 15 amino acids. CDR1 and CDR2 from the germline V gene are MNHEY and SVGAGI. Trimming stripped 2 bases from V and 0 bases from J, with 9 bases between. CDR3 region: CASSYNPYSTDTQYF. The CDR3 nucleotides read TGTGCCAGCAGTTACAATCCGTATAGCACAGATACGCAGTATTTT.

This clone was recorded once. J is TRBJ1-2 and V is TRBV19, with a weak D call TRBD1 (5 bases). The CDR3 runs 17 residues. V lost 7 bases and J 1 base, leaving 22 bases between the germline ends. Germline V lookup: CDR1 LNHDA, CDR2 SQIVND (reference sequence). The CDR3 DNA reads TGTGCCAGTACCCCCGGGACGTACGTTTTTTTTAACTATGGCTACACCTTC. Its translation is CASTPGTYVFFNYGYTF.

This clone was observed a few times. The gene calls are TRBV12-5 and TRBJ1-2; D remains ambiguous. From germline, CDR1 is LGHNT and CDR2 FRNRAP. This CDR3 has 12 residues. V was pared by 0 bases and J by 6 bases, with 5 bases between. CDR3 in DNA: TGTGCTAGTGGTTTGGTAGTGAATGGCTACACCTTC. This gives the protein CASGLVVNGYTF.